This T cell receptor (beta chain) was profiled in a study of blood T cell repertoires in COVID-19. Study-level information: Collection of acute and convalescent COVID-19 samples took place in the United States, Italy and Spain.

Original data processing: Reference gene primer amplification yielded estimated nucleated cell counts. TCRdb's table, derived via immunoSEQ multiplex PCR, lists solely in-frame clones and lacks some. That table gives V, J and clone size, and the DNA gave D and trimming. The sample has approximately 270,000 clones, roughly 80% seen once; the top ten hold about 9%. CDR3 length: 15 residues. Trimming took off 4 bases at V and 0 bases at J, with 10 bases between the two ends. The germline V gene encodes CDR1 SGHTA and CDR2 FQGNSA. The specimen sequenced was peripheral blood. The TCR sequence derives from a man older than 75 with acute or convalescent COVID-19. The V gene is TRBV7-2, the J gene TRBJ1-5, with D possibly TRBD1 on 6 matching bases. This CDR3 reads CASSSHRASNQPQHF. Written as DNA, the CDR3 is TGTGCCAGCAGCTCTCACAGGGCTAGCAATCAGCCCCAGCATTTT.